The entry that follows covers one T cell receptor beta chain sequence. Its cognate antigen is unknown. The sample comes from a study of shared clonotypes between healthy human individuals. Study overall: The plates for each donor numbered three CD4 naive, three CD4 memory, two CD8 naive and one CD8 memory. Study results and caveats: Naive subsets, compared against memory subsets, generally had larger estimated richness values.

Trimming left V 3 bases short and J 6 bases short, with 13 bases between. The CDR3 is 15 residues long. Germline lookup yields CDR1 SGDLS and CDR2 YYNGEE. TCRdb's copy holds only in-frame clones and misses some; the assay was immunoSEQ multiplex PCR. In the table there are more than 2 million clones, 85% to 95% of which are singletons. Naive CD8 cells, CD45RO-negative and positively selected for CCR7, excluded terminally differentiated effector memory CD45RA+ cells. The sequencing input was naive CD8+ T cells sorted from blood. The genes are TRBV9 and TRBJ1-6; the D gene is possibly TRBD1 (6 bases). The sequence was collected from a man younger than 35 in good health. Here the CDR3 reads CASSGGGGLNSPLHF. Here the CDR3 DNA reads TGTGCCAGCAGCGGCGGCGGGGGGCTTAATTCACCCCTCCACTTT.